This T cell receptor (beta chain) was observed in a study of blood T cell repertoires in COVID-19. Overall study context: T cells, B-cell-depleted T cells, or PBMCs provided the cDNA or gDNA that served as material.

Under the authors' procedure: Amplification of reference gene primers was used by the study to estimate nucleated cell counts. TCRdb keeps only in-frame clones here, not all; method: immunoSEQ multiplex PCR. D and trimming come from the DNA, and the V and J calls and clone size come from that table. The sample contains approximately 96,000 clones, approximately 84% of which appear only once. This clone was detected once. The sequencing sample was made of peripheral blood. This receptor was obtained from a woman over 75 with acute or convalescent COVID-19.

Written as DNA, the CDR3 is TGTGCCAGCAGTGACCCCAGGGGGCGGGACGAGCAGTACTTC. It is translated as CASSDPRGRDEQYF. This rearrangement joins TRBV2 to TRBJ2-7; 8 nucleotides align to TRBD1. J was trimmed by 5 bases and V by 3 bases; bases with no gene match: 6. CDR1 and CDR2 (germline): SNHLY, FYNNEI. The CDR3 runs to 14 residues.